The following is a TCR beta chain sequence with its context. Its cognate antigen is unknown. The source of the sample is a study of cytomegalovirus exposure and HLA in healthy donors. Study-level points and caveats: In the analysis, some V segments, TRBV6-2 and TRBV6-3 included, were excluded as indistinguishable. There were reportedly fewer N-insertions in an Asian-associated ancestry cluster than the roughly 670-donor mean, in a later analysis. Later work found that TCR association rates differed between HLA loci; DRB1 had the most and HLA-C the fewest. Rarity held for most TCR sequences, but there were some public TCRs that occurred in many donors.

PCR was performed using 60 Vbeta and 13 Jbeta primers. The method was immunoSEQ multiplex PCR; TCRdb's version includes in-frame clones alone and lacks a portion of them. Of under 200,000 clones in the sample, around 75% are singletons; the top ten hold 1.5% to 2%. Germline V lookup: CDR1 ENHRY, CDR2 SYGVKD. The CDR3 runs 15 residues. After removal of 5 bases from V and 6 bases from J, the junction contained 7 bases not matched to a gene. The chain employs TRBV10-3 and TRBJ2-2; 9 bases map to TRBD1. Sample: PBMCs. The sequence derives from a woman in her twenties or thirties in good health and CMV-seronegative. CDR3 protein: CAISQGTGRSGELFF. The CDR3 DNA is TGTGCCATCAGTCAAGGGACAGGGCGGTCCGGGGAGCTGTTTTTT.